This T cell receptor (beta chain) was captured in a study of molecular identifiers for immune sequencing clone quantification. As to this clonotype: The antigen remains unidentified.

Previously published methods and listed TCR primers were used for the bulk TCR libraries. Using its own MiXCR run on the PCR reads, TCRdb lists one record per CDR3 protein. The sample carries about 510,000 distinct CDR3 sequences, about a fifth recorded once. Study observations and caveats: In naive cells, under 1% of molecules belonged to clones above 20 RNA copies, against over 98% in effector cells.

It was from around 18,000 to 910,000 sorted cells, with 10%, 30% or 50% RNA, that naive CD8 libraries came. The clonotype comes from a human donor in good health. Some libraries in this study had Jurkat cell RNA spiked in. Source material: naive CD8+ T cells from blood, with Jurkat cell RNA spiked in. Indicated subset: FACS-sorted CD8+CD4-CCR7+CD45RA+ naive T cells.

Written as DNA, the CDR3 is TGTGCCAGCAGTCCTCCCCGGACAGGGAGGTGGGATACGCAGTATTTT. It encodes CASSPPRTGRWDTQYF. The V and J genes are TRBV27 and TRBJ2-3, with 8 bases matching TRBD1. This CDR3 region has 16 residues. V trimming: 5 bases; J trimming: 6 bases; junction bases outside the gene matches: 13. The germline V gene has CDR1 MNHEY and CDR2 SMNVEV (reference sequence).